The rows below give T cell receptor beta chains drawn from one sample of a study of blood T cells in healthy people across ages. TCRdb analysed the 5' RACE reads with MiXCR anew, one entry per CDR3 protein. In the table there are 660,000 or so distinct CDR3 sequences, about 53% of which are singletons. Material: blood. Receptor source: a man aged 55 to 70 in good health. CDR3s include the opening cysteine and the closing phenylalanine or tryptophan. The order of the fields is clone size, J gene, D gene, V gene, CDR3 protein, CDR3 DNA. A D gene is named only where the DNA matches it firmly. Expanded clones get a size class; other rows say once, few or many, or leave the size out.

NA	TRBJ1-6	NA	TRBV6-6	CASSYDSGTYNSPLHF	TGTGCCAGCAGTTACGATTCGGGCACCTATAATTCACCCCTCCACTTT
NA	TRBJ1-2	NA	TRBV25-1	CASSEYTVNYGYTF	TGTGCCAGCAGTGAATACACAGTCAACTATGGTTACACCTTC
few	TRBJ2-1	TRBD1	TRBV5-5	CASTLEDRGPKSSYNEQFF	TGTGCCAGCACCCTTGAGGACAGGGGCCCAAAAAGCTCCTACAATGAGCAGTTCTTC
NA	TRBJ1-6	NA	TRBV5-1	CASSPGQQYSPLHF	TGCGCCAGCAGCCCCGGACAGCAGTATTCACCCCTCCACTTT
NA	TRBJ2-7	TRBD2	TRBV20-1	CSARDSRLAYEQYF	TGCAGTGCTAGAGATAGTCGACTAGCTTACGAGCAGTACTTC
NA	TRBJ2-7	NA	TRBV11-2	CASSLGDTISYEQYF	TGTGCCAGCAGCTTAGGGGACACCATCTCCTACGAGCAGTACTTC
NA	TRBJ2-1	TRBD1	TRBV4-2	CASSRSQGQGVNEQFF	TGTGCCAGCAGCCGCTCCCAGGGACAGGGGGTTAATGAGCAGTTCTTC
few	TRBJ2-7	NA	TRBV29-1	CSVEGGGYEQYF	TGCAGCGTTGAGGGGGGAGGCTACGAGCAGTACTTC
NA	TRBJ1-1	NA	TRBV18	CASSSGRAKAEAFF	TGTGCCAGCTCGAGCGGCCGGGCGAAAGCTGAAGCTTTCTTT
few	TRBJ1-1	NA	TRBV25-1	CASSERGNTEAFF	TGTGCCAGCAGTGAGAGGGGGAACACTGAAGCTTTCTTT
once	TRBJ2-3	TRBD2	TRBV12-3/TRBV12-4	CASRLRFSGGDGVDTQYF	TGTGCCAGCAGACTTAGGTTTAGCGGGGGGGACGGCGTAGATACGCAGTATTTT
few	TRBJ2-7	NA	TRBV11-2	CASSLEQNEQYF	TGTGCCAGCAGCTTAGAACAGAACGAGCAGTACTTC
few	TRBJ2-5	NA	TRBV5-1	CASSLNTGLLETQYF	TGCGCCAGCAGCTTGAACACGGGACTCCTAGAGACCCAGTACTTC
NA	TRBJ1-4	NA	TRBV7-9	CASSFWDINEKLFF	TGTGCCAGCAGCTTCTGGGACATTAATGAAAAACTGTTTTTT
NA	TRBJ2-3	TRBD1	TRBV5-1	CASSRDRVDTQYF	TGCGCCAGCAGCCGGGACAGGGTGGATACGCAGTATTTT
NA	TRBJ2-7	NA	TRBV7-2	CASSRVITYEQYF	TGTGCCAGCAGCCGGGTCATTACTTACGAGCAGTACTTC
NA	TRBJ1-2	NA	TRBV2	CASSYTPGASYGYTF	TGTGCCAGCAGTTATACCCCAGGGGCTAGCTATGGCTACACCTTC
NA	TRBJ2-7	NA	TRBV20-1	CSARPGGNTYEQYF	TGCAGTGCTAGGCCCGGGGGCAACACCTACGAGCAGTACTTC
once	TRBJ2-7	NA	TRBV5-1	CASSPWGRAYEQYF	TGCGCCAGCAGCCCCTGGGGCAGGGCGTACGAGCAGTACTTC
NA	TRBJ2-5	NA	TRBV11-2	CASSLAWAAEETQYF	TGTGCCAGCAGCTTAGCGTGGGCTGCGGAAGAGACCCAGTACTTC
few	TRBJ2-4	NA	TRBV20-1	CSAREMGKNIQYF	TGCAGTGCTAGAGAAATGGGGAAAAACATTCAGTACTTC
once	TRBJ2-1	TRBD1	TRBV7-2	CASSWSGQGINEQFF	TGTGCCAGCAGCTGGTCGGGACAGGGGATTAATGAGCAGTTCTTC
NA	TRBJ2-1	TRBD2	TRBV7-2	CASSSPPGLPTEQFF	TGTGCCAGCAGCTCCCCTCCGGGACTACCAACTGAGCAGTTCTTC